This T cell receptor beta chain was captured by sequencing in a study of T cell responses to AZD1222 COVID-19 vaccine. Profiled with immunoSEQ multiplex PCR; TCRdb holds only in-frame clones, not every one. The sample shows 130,000 or so clones, over 90% of them seen only once. Germline values: CDR1 MGHDK, CDR2 SYGVNS. The ends were cut back, 5 bases at V and 0 bases at J, with 4 bases in the middle. CDR3 length equals 12 residues. The TCR originated in an adult in good health. The chain couples TRBV25-1 to TRBJ1-1; D remains unclear. Sequences were derived from peripheral blood, sampled on day 0 of AZD1222 vaccination. CDR3 coding DNA: TGTGCCAGCAGTCTCTTGAACACTGAAGCTTTCTTT. Translated: CASSLLNTEAFF.